This note documents a single T cell receptor beta chain sequence. Its specificity is not known. The naive CD8 subset, CD45RO-negative cells positively selected for CCR7, excluded terminally differentiated effector memory CD45RA+ cells. Germline values: CDR1 SGHNT, CDR2 YENEEA. The CDR3 sequence is 12 residues long. Profiled with immunoSEQ multiplex PCR; TCRdb holds only in-frame clones, not every one. The sample lists 1.5 million to 2.5 million clones; approximately 95% were seen once. The data are from a study of shared clonotypes between healthy human individuals. In the study overall: A couple of women and a few men aged 18 to 49 made up the donors. Researchers assigned three CD4 naive, three CD4 memory, two CD8 naive and one CD8 memory plate to each donor.

Notes on the study in general: Naive subsets typically showed greater estimated richness than memory subsets.

This TCR came from a man between 18 and 29 years old in good health. Sequencing was done on a sample of naive CD8+ T cells sorted from blood. The chain recombines TRBV11-3 with TRBJ2-5; D call uncertain. The DNA end is more similar to TRBJ2-7, so the J call may be wrong. CDR3: CASSLVDYEQYF. The DNA of the CDR3 is TGTGCCAGCAGCTTAGTGGACTACGAGCAGTACTTC.